The 20 T cell receptor beta chains below come from one sample, sequenced in a study of OX40 agonist ivuxolimab in advanced cancers. Using immunoSEQ multiplex PCR, the repertoire was profiled, and TCRdb retains in-frame clones only, with some absent. Seen here are roughly 88,000 clones, 80% to 90% observed once, and the top ten hold more than 4%. The sample consisted of CD4+ or CD8+ T cells sorted from blood, taken in a trial of the OX40 agonist ivuxolimab. Every receptor here comes from an adult with an advanced solid tumor such as melanoma, head and neck, liver or kidney cancer.

The rearrangement joins TRBV7-2 to TRBJ2-3; 10 positions match TRBD2. Germline V lookup: CDR1 SGHTA, CDR2 FQGNSA. The CDR3 has 15 residues. With 1 base clipped from V and 6 bases from J, the junction kept 4 bases outside the gene matches. Written as DNA, the CDR3 is TGTGCCAGCAGCTTAGGTTATAGCGGGAGGGATACGCAGTATTTT. This codes for CASSLGYSGRDTQYF.

The V call is TRBV21-1, the J call TRBJ2-7; TRBD1, as called in the table, went unchecked against the DNA. TRBV21-1 is assigned pseudogene status. The CDR3 has 16 amino acids. The CDR3 DNA reads TGTGCCAGCAGCAAGGATAGGGACAGGACTACCTACGAGCAGTACGTC. This encodes CASSKDRDRTTYEQYV.

This sequence joins TRBV6-5 and TRBJ2-2, with D tentatively TRBD1 or TRBD2 (5 bases each). Germline loops: CDR1 MNHEY, CDR2 SVGAGI. Trimming removed 5 bases at V and 9 bases at J, with 13 bases between. The CDR3 runs 13 residues. CDR3 residues: CASSRPGPRELFF. In nucleotides, the CDR3 is TGTGCCAGCAGTCGACCGGGGCCCCGGGAGCTGTTTTTT.

The chain employs TRBV29-1 and TRBJ2-3, with TRBD2 matching 11 bases. Germline V gives CDR1 SQVTM, CDR2 ANQGSEA. The V gene end was trimmed by 7 bases and the J gene end by 6 bases; junction bases not matched to a gene: 6. The CDR3 is 13 residues long. The CDR3 protein is CSASSGRTDTQYF. Written as DNA, the CDR3 is TGCAGCGCTTCTAGCGGGAGGACGGATACGCAGTATTTT.

This chain connects TRBV4-3 to TRBJ1-1; TRBD1 might be the D (5 bases). Trimming took off 6 bases at V and 2 bases at J, with 19 bases between the two ends. Looked up from germline, CDR1 is LGHNA and CDR2 is YSLEER. This CDR3 is built from 16 residues. CDR3 sequence reads: CASSRTWGIPNTEAFF. The CDR3 nucleotides are TGCGCCAGCAGTCGCACCTGGGGCATCCCCAACACTGAAGCTTTCTTT.

This clone was counted once. The rearrangement joins TRBV18 to TRBJ1-1; D is uncertain. The V end lost 6 bases, the J end lost 4 bases, and 18 bases lay between the germline ends. Germline loops: CDR1 KGHSH, CDR2 LQKENI. This CDR3 is built from 15 residues. CDR3 protein: CASSPLSGVGTEAFF. As DNA, the CDR3 is TGTGCCAGCTCGCCCCTCTCGGGAGTGGGCACTGAAGCTTTCTTT.

In this sample, this clone turned up a few times. The chain employs TRBV6-6 and TRBJ1-5, with a possible D match to TRBD1 (5 bases). This CDR3 is 15 amino acids long. The ends were cut back, 6 bases at V and 1 base at J, with 13 bases in the middle. The germline V gene encodes CDR1 MNHNY and CDR2 SVGAGI (reference sequence). CDR3 nucleotide sequence: TGTGCCAGCAGGGTCGCGGGGGGAAGCAATCAGCCCCAGCATTTT. Amino acid sequence: CASRVAGGSNQPQHF.

The chain joins TRBV18 to TRBJ1-4, with D tentatively TRBD1 (5 bases). CDR3 length equals 15 residues. Trimming took off 8 bases at V and 7 bases at J, with 20 bases between the two ends. Per the germline V gene, CDR1 is KGHSH and CDR2 is LQKENI. CDR3 in amino acids: CASTDPGRGSEKLFF. In nucleotides, the CDR3 is TGTGCCAGCACCGACCCCGGGCGGGGGTCTGAAAAACTGTTTTTT.

This clone turned up a few times. The chain is built from TRBV5-1 and TRBJ2-1; 14 positions match TRBD2. Looked up from germline, CDR1 is SGHRS and CDR2 is YFSETQ. The CDR3 runs 17 residues. V shed 4 bases, J shed 1 base, and the junction held 4 bases outside the gene matches. The CDR3 reads CASSPGLAGVSYNEQFF. CDR3 DNA: TGCGCCAGCAGCCCGGGACTAGCGGGGGTTTCCTACAATGAGCAGTTCTTC.

This chain joins TRBV19 and TRBJ1-1, with D possibly being TRBD1 (6 bases). The ends were cut back, 4 bases at V and 4 bases at J, with 19 bases in the middle. The CDR3 has 16 residues. Germline V gene lookup returns CDR1 LNHDA and CDR2 SQIVND (reference sequence). CDR3 protein: CASSNDHRRQATEAFF. The CDR3 DNA reads TGTGCCAGTAGTAACGATCACCGTCGACAGGCCACTGAAGCTTTCTTT.

The chain employs TRBV5-4 and TRBJ2-7, with TRBD2 matching 8 bases. The CDR3 extends over 15 amino acids. The V gene's germline CDR1 is SGHNT and CDR2 YYREEE (reference sequence). V trimming: 0 bases; J trimming: 3 bases; junction bases outside the gene matches: 5. The CDR3 sequence: CASSLDRTSFYEQYF. In DNA, the CDR3 is TGTGCCAGCAGCTTGGATAGGACTAGCTTCTACGAGCAGTACTTC.

This clone was seen a handful of times. The CDR3 region is CRGGAVNEQFF. CDR3 sequence (DNA): TGCAGGGGCGGCGCGGTCAATGAGCAGTTCTTC. The chain uses TRBV20-1 and TRBJ2-1; D ambiguous. This CDR3 is 11 amino acids long. Per the germline V gene, CDR1 is DFQATT and CDR2 is SNEGSKA (reference sequence).

The rearrangement uses TRBV9 and TRBJ1-1; D not certain. Germline V lookup: CDR1 SGDLS, CDR2 YYNGEE. The CDR3 contains 15 residues. V gave up 0 bases and J gave up 4 bases, with 13 bases separating them. CDR3: CASSVDVGRGTEAFF. CDR3 bases: TGTGCCAGCAGCGTAGATGTAGGCAGAGGCACTGAAGCTTTCTTT.

This clone has only a few counts. This chain connects TRBV30 to TRBJ1-3; 9 bases fit TRBD1. CDR1 and CDR2 (germline): GTSNPN, SVGIG (reference sequence). V shed 2 bases and J 4 bases; nucleotides not matched to a gene: 9. The CDR3 has 16 residues. The CDR3 here is CAWSITGGRIGNTIYF. CDR3 sequence (DNA): TGTGCCTGGAGTATCACAGGGGGCCGTATCGGAAACACCATATATTTT.

A note on this clone: The same CDR3 can be traced to other DNA sequences in this sample. The genes are TRBV11-2 and TRBJ2-2, with 9 bases aligning to TRBD1. CDR3 length equals 15 residues. Losses at the gene ends were 3 bases for V and 3 bases for J; bases not matched to a gene: 2. Germline V lookup: CDR1 SGHAT, CDR2 FQNNGV. CDR3 sequence reads: CASSLDRGDTGELFF. The DNA of the CDR3 is TGTGCCAGCAGCTTGGACAGGGGAGACACCGGGGAGCTGTTTTTT.

The chain joins TRBV19 to TRBJ2-2; D is unresolved. Trimming removed 3 bases at V and 5 bases at J, with 7 bases between. The CDR3 is 13 amino acids. In germline, CDR1 is LNHDA, CDR2 SQIVND (reference sequence). The CDR3: CASSISPTGELFF. Here the CDR3 DNA reads TGTGCCAGTAGTATTTCCCCAACCGGGGAGCTGTTTTTT.

The chain has TRBV5-1 and TRBJ2-1; a possible D gene is TRBD1 (6 bases). Germline V gene data show CDR1 as SGHRS and CDR2 as YFSETQ. The CDR3 runs 14 residues. Trimming stripped 4 bases from V and 4 bases from J, with 12 bases between. The CDR3 DNA follows: TGCGCCAGCAGCCTTCAGGACAGTTACAATGAGCAGTTCTTC. Translating it yields CASSLQDSYNEQFF.

The J gene is TRBJ1-2, the V gene TRBV27, with D maybe TRBD1 (6 bases). V lost 8 bases, J lost 8 bases, and 24 bases lay in between. Germline loops: CDR1 MNHEY, CDR2 SMNVEV (reference sequence). The length of the CDR3 is 15 residues. The CDR3 DNA sequence: TGTGCCAGCGGTCGGATGGGTGGGGGGGCGTACGGCTACACCTTC. Its protein product is CASGRMGGGAYGYTF.

This clone was counted a single time. The V call is TRBV5-1, the J call TRBJ2-2; TRBD2 matches at 10 bases. Germline V gene sequence: CDR1 SGHRS, CDR2 YFSETQ. The CDR3 runs 16 residues. V trimming: 3 bases; J trimming: 0 bases; junction bases outside the gene matches: 2. The CDR3 DNA is TGCGCCAGCAGCTCAACTAGCGGGGCGAACACCGGGGAGCTGTTTTTT. Its translation: CASSSTSGANTGELFF.

The V gene is TRBV15, the J gene TRBJ1-5; tentatively, D is TRBD1 (5 bases). CDR1 and CDR2 from the germline V gene are LNHNV and YYDKDF (reference sequence). Trimming took off 7 bases at V and 5 bases at J, with 18 bases between the two ends. This CDR3 spans 15 amino acids. In nucleotides, the CDR3 is TGTGCCACCACGCAAGGGGTAGCCAGAGATCAGCCCCAGCATTTT. Amino acids: CATTQGVARDQPQHF.